Shown below are 14 T cell receptor beta chains from a single sample sequenced in a study of CD8 T cells in ankylosing spondylitis. TCRdb ran MiXCR on the 5' RACE reads and lists one entry per CDR3 protein. Among 230,000 or so distinct CDR3 sequences listed, 20% to 30% were seen once. Specimen: blood, either unsorted or a sorted T cell fraction (not recorded which). These receptors came from a male donor with ankylosing spondylitis or in good health (not recorded which).

This clonotype occurred many times. CDR3: CASSTSYREDTQYF. CDR3 sequence (DNA): TGTGCCAGCAGCACCTCTTACAGGGAGGATACGCAGTATTTT. The rearrangement joins TRBV7-6 to TRBJ2-3; possible D gene TRBD1, 6 bases. V was trimmed by 5 bases and J by 6 bases, leaving 15 bases between them. Per the germline V gene, CDR1 is SGHVS and CDR2 is FNYEAQ. This CDR3 region has 14 residues.

This clonotype was counted between two and nine times. The chain recombines TRBV20-1 with TRBJ2-5, with 7 nucleotides matching TRBD1. The CDR3 contains 12 residues. After removal of 5 bases from V and 4 bases from J, the junction contained 4 bases not matched to a gene. CDR1 is DFQATT, CDR2 SNEGSKA, per germline (reference sequence). The CDR3 spells CSAGDSGETQYF. CDR3 sequence (DNA): TGCAGTGCTGGGGACAGCGGAGAGACCCAGTACTTC.

The chain links TRBV20-1 to TRBJ2-3; D might be TRBD1 or TRBD2, each matching 6 bases. The V end lost 0 bases, the J end lost 1 base, and 11 bases lay between the germline ends. The germline V gene has CDR1 DFQATT and CDR2 SNEGSKA (reference sequence). The CDR3 has 15 amino acids. CDR3 DNA: TGCAGTGCTAGAGATCGGGGGCCCCGCACAGATACGCAGTATTTT. This sequence encodes CSARDRGPRTDTQYF.

This chain links TRBV12-3 or TRBV12-4 with TRBJ2-5, with 9 bases aligning to TRBD1. The CDR3 is made up of 14 amino acids. Unmatched junction bases numbered 6, after V lost 5 bases and J lost 5 bases. CDR3 nucleotide sequence: TGTGCCAGCAGTACTGGGACAGGGTCTGAGACCCAGTACTTC. Translating gives CASSTGTGSETQYF.

With respect to this clonotype: A read error may explain this, as a much larger clone is one base away. V and J are TRBV20-1 and TRBJ2-7; D may correspond to TRBD1 or TRBD2 (5 bases each). The germline V gene encodes CDR1 DFQATT and CDR2 SNEGSKA (reference sequence). V was shortened by 1 base and J by 0 bases, with 13 bases between the two germline ends. This CDR3 comprises 15 residues. The CDR3 region has the DNA TGCAGTGCTAGAGTAGGGACGGCCAACTCCTACGAGCAGTACTTC. This gives the protein CSARVGTANSYEQYF.

The rearrangement joins TRBV2 to TRBJ2-2; tentative D call: TRBD1 (6 bases). V was trimmed by 6 bases and J by 4 bases, leaving 12 bases between them. The CDR3 extends over 14 amino acids. Germline lookup yields CDR1 SNHLY and CDR2 FYNNEI. CDR3 amino acids: CASRRDITTGELFF. The CDR3 DNA sequence: TGTGCCAGCAGGAGGGACATCACCACCGGGGAGCTGTTTTTT.

This chain connects TRBV12-3 or TRBV12-4 to TRBJ1-6; 11 bases match TRBD1. The CDR3 extends over 14 amino acids. Trimming took 5 bases from V and 9 from J; bases not matched to a gene: 3. CDR3 amino acids: CASSGQGASSPLHF. The CDR3 DNA sequence: TGTGCCAGCAGTGGACAGGGGGCGAGTTCACCCCTCCACTTT.

This clonotype was observed at least ten times. The chain uses TRBV3-1 and TRBJ2-1, with 7 nucleotides matching TRBD2. The CDR3 loop spans 15 amino acids. CDR1 is LGHDT, CDR2 YNNKEL, per germline (reference sequence). The ends lost 4 bases at V and 1 base at J; junction bases unmatched: 4. This chain's CDR3 is CASSRPGGSYNEQFF. The CDR3 region has the DNA TGTGCCAGCAGCCGACCGGGGGGATCCTACAATGAGCAGTTCTTC.

The chain employs TRBV6-2 or TRBV6-3 and TRBJ2-1, with 16 bases identical to TRBD2. The germline gives CDR1 MNHEY, CDR2 SVGEGT. CDR3 size: 14 residues. Germline trimming cut 4 bases from V and 14 bases from J; bases unmatched to any gene: 5. In DNA, the CDR3 is TGTGCCAGCAGTTTCGGGACTAGCGGGGGGGCGAAGTTCTTC. This codes for CASSFGTSGGAKFF.

This clonotype was seen a handful of times. The chain recombines TRBV20-1 with TRBJ2-3; 9 positions agree with TRBD2. The CDR3 contains 16 residues. Germline values: CDR1 DFQATT, CDR2 SNEGSKA (reference sequence). Trimming cost V 3 bases and J 1 base; bases outside gene matches: 8. CDR3 sequence: CSAREQKRGGTDTQYF. CDR3 in DNA: TGCAGTGCTAGGGAACAAAAGCGGGGGGGCACAGATACGCAGTATTTT.

The sample holds one count of this clonotype. This chain joins TRBV12-3 or TRBV12-4 and TRBJ2-5; D ambiguous. Trimming stripped 1 base from V and 5 bases from J, with 8 bases between. The CDR3 covers 13 residues. This CDR3 is CASSLGQIETQYF. CDR3 nucleotide sequence: TGTGCCAGCAGTTTAGGGCAGATTGAGACCCAGTACTTC.

This clonotype was detected ten times or more. The chain joins TRBV20-1 to TRBJ1-1, with D possibly TRBD1 on 6 matching bases. V lost 2 bases to trimming and J lost 4 bases, with 11 bases between them. The CDR3 length is 13 residues. CDR1 is DFQATT, CDR2 SNEGSKA, per germline (reference sequence). The CDR3 here is CSARLRGATEAFF. Here the CDR3 DNA reads TGCAGTGCTAGACTCCGGGGGGCCACTGAAGCTTTCTTT.

This clonotype was counted many times. The gene calls are TRBV20-1 and TRBJ1-1; 7 bases are a match to TRBD1. Germline V gives CDR1 DFQATT, CDR2 SNEGSKA (reference sequence). The CDR3 is 15 residues long. V dropped 6 bases and J dropped 2; count of bases not matched to a gene: 12. The CDR3 reads CSAVRDRLINTEAFF. CDR3 sequence (DNA): TGCAGTGCAGTCCGGGACAGACTAATCAACACTGAAGCTTTCTTT.

There are a few counts of this clonotype. The chain employs TRBV5-1 and TRBJ2-5; TRBD2 matches at 9 bases. Germline values: CDR1 SGHRS, CDR2 YFSETQ. The CDR3 is made up of 16 amino acids. The V gene end was trimmed by 0 bases and the J gene end by 5 bases; junction bases not matched to a gene: 8. As DNA, the CDR3 is TGCGCCAGCAGCTTGGGGCTAGCGGGGCGTCGGGAGACCCAGTACTTC. This encodes CASSLGLAGRRETQYF. The variable domain in full, with the rest retrieved from reference TRBV5-1 and TRBJ2-5, is KAGVTQTPRYLIKTRGQQVTLSCSPISGHRSVSWYQQTPGQGLQFLFEYFSETQRNKGNFPGRFSGRQFSNSRSEMNVSTLELGDSALYLCASSLGLAGRRETQYFGPGTRLLVL.